The rows below give T cell receptor beta chains drawn from one sample of a study of STAT3 mutations in large granular lymphocyte leukemia. Only in-frame clones appear in the TCRdb table, and some are missing; sequencing was by immunoSEQ multiplex PCR. This sample yields 30,000 to 40,000 clones, of which approximately 86% are seen a single time; approximately 11% belongs to the top ten. The sequencing input was peripheral blood mononuclear cells. Receptors originate from a man in his 60s with T-cell large granular lymphocyte leukemia. Some clones in this sample may be carry-over from other donors' samples. Both conserved end residues are part of each CDR3. The D gene is left open where the match is weak. Size is omitted from some rows. Given values are once, few, many or a class for expanded clones.

V gene: TRBV5-1; D gene: NA; clone size: NA; J gene: TRBJ2-1; CDR3 length: 15; CDR3 protein: CASSLGLVSYNEQFF; CDR3 DNA: TGCGCCAGCAGCTTGGGACTAGTGTCGTACAATGAGCAGTTCTTC
V gene: TRBV27; D gene: NA; clone size: few; J gene: TRBJ1-6; CDR3 length: 15; CDR3 protein: CASSLGALGESPLHF; CDR3 DNA: TGTGCCAGCAGTTTAGGAGCCCTCGGAGAGTCACCCCTCCACTTT
V gene: TRBV5-1; D gene: NA; clone size: NA; J gene: TRBJ2-7; CDR3 length: 14; CDR3 protein: CASSLGGDSYEQYF; CDR3 DNA: TGCGCCAGCAGCTTGGGCGGGGACTCCTACGAGCAGTACTTC
V gene: TRBV5-1; D gene: NA; clone size: NA; J gene: TRBJ2-7; CDR3 length: 14; CDR3 protein: CASSYTYNSYEQYF; CDR3 DNA: TGCGCCAGCAGCTATACCTACAATTCCTACGAGCAGTACTTC
V gene: TRBV30; D gene: NA; clone size: NA; J gene: TRBJ1-4; CDR3 length: 15; CDR3 protein: CAWSAPTGGSGKLFF; CDR3 DNA: TGTGCCTGGAGTGCCCCGACAGGCGGGTCCGGAAAACTGTTTTTT
V gene: TRBV5-1; D gene: NA; clone size: NA; J gene: TRBJ1-2; CDR3 length: 14; CDR3 protein: CASSLGADNYGYTF; CDR3 DNA: TGCGCCAGCAGCTTGGGGGCAGATAACTATGGCTACACCTTC
V gene: TRBV27; D gene: TRBD1; clone size: NA; J gene: TRBJ2-7; CDR3 length: 13; CDR3 protein: CASRGQGDYEQYF; CDR3 DNA: TGTGCCAGCCGTGGACAGGGGGACTACGAGCAGTACTTC
V gene: TRBV21-1; D gene: NA; clone size: NA; J gene: TRBJ2-3; CDR3 length: 11; CDR3 protein: CATLRDYAVNF; CDR3 DNA: TGTGCCACCCTGCGGGACTACGCAGTAAATTTT
V gene: TRBV2; D gene: TRBD1; clone size: NA; J gene: TRBJ2-7; CDR3 length: 14; CDR3 protein: CASSAITGEYEQYF; CDR3 DNA: TGTGCCAGCAGTGCGATAACAGGGGAGTACGAGCAGTACTTC
V gene: TRBV7-6; D gene: TRBD1; clone size: NA; J gene: TRBJ1-2; CDR3 length: 13; CDR3 protein: CASSLGTGRGYTF; CDR3 DNA: TGTGCCAGCAGCTTAGGGACAGGGAGGGGCTACACCTTC
V gene: TRBV7-9; D gene: NA; clone size: few; J gene: TRBJ1-5; CDR3 length: 13; CDR3 protein: CASSLRDRQPQHF; CDR3 DNA: TGTGCCAGCAGCTTAAGGGATCGGCAGCCCCAGCATTTT
V gene: TRBV28; D gene: NA; clone size: NA; J gene: TRBJ1-4; CDR3 length: 13; CDR3 protein: CASSRPTREKLFF; CDR3 DNA: TGTGCCAGCAGTCGGCCGACTCGGGAAAAACTGTTTTTT
V gene: TRBV5-1; D gene: NA; clone size: NA; J gene: TRBJ2-1; CDR3 length: 20; CDR3 protein: CASSPGAGSSMGTSYNEQFF; CDR3 DNA: TGCGCCAGCAGCCCGGGTGCAGGCAGCTCGATGGGGACCTCCTACAATGAGCAGTTCTTC
V gene: TRBV30; D gene: TRBD1; clone size: NA; J gene: TRBJ1-2; CDR3 length: 11; CDR3 protein: CVRGYGYGYTF; CDR3 DNA: TGTGTCAGGGGGTATGGCTATGGCTACACCTTC
V gene: TRBV9; D gene: NA; clone size: NA; J gene: TRBJ2-5; CDR3 length: 16; CDR3 protein: CASSGHGLVGGETQYF; CDR3 DNA: TGTGCCAGCAGCGGCCACGGGCTCGTCGGAGGAGAGACCCAGTACTTC
V gene: TRBV7-2; D gene: TRBD1; clone size: medium-sized; J gene: TRBJ1-5; CDR3 length: 13; CDR3 protein: CASSFTGEQPQHF; CDR3 DNA: TGTGCCAGCAGCTTTACAGGGGAACAGCCCCAGCATTTT
V gene: TRBV25-1; D gene: NA; clone size: NA; J gene: TRBJ2-3; CDR3 length: 14; CDR3 protein: CASSADIRVDTQYF; CDR3 DNA: TGTGCCAGCAGTGCAGACATCAGGGTAGATACGCAGTATTTT
V gene: TRBV7-8; D gene: NA; clone size: NA; J gene: TRBJ2-5; CDR3 length: 13; CDR3 protein: CASSLSPGETQYF; CDR3 DNA: TGTGCCAGCAGCTTAAGTCCTGGAGAGACCCAGTACTTC
V gene: TRBV15; D gene: NA; clone size: NA; J gene: TRBJ2-1; CDR3 length: 14; CDR3 protein: CATSRDLAGDEQFF; CDR3 DNA: TGTGCCACCAGCAGAGATCTCGCCGGGGATGAGCAGTTCTTC
V gene: TRBV28; D gene: NA; clone size: NA; J gene: TRBJ2-7; CDR3 length: 11; CDR3 protein: CASSVGYEQYF; CDR3 DNA: TGTGCCAGCAGTGTGGGCTACGAGCAGTACTTC
V gene: TRBV5-4; D gene: NA; clone size: NA; J gene: TRBJ2-3; CDR3 length: 16; CDR3 protein: CASSLGQGSRSDTQYF; CDR3 DNA: TGTGCCAGCAGCTTAGGTCAGGGAAGTAGGTCAGATACGCAGTATTTT
V gene: TRBV6-5; D gene: NA; clone size: NA; J gene: TRBJ2-7; CDR3 length: 14; CDR3 protein: CASSLPGRLNEQYF; CDR3 DNA: TGTGCCAGCAGCCTCCCGGGACGGTTAAACGAGCAGTACTTC
V gene: TRBV5-1; D gene: NA; clone size: few; J gene: TRBJ2-2; CDR3 length: 14; CDR3 protein: CASGRETYNGELFF; CDR3 DNA: TGCGCCAGCGGAAGAGAGACATATAACGGGGAGCTGTTTTTT
V gene: TRBV4-3; D gene: NA; clone size: NA; J gene: TRBJ2-7; CDR3 length: 14; CDR3 protein: CASSQDAATYEQYF; CDR3 DNA: TGCGCCAGCAGCCAAGATGCAGCCACCTACGAGCAGTACTTC
V gene: TRBV29-1; D gene: TRBD1; clone size: NA; J gene: TRBJ2-4; CDR3 length: 13; CDR3 protein: CSGLTGYENIQYF; CDR3 DNA: TGCAGCGGCCTGACAGGGTACGAAAACATTCAGTACTTC
V gene: TRBV5-5; D gene: TRBD1; clone size: NA; J gene: TRBJ2-5; CDR3 length: 18; CDR3 protein: CASSRLHRDRVAQETQYF; CDR3 DNA: TGTGCCAGCAGCCGCCTGCACCGGGACAGGGTGGCCCAAGAGACCCAGTACTTC
V gene: TRBV18; D gene: TRBD2; clone size: NA; J gene: TRBJ2-3; CDR3 length: 16; CDR3 protein: CASSPTGTSSTDTQYF; CDR3 DNA: TGTGCCAGCTCACCGACCGGGACTAGCAGCACAGATACGCAGTATTTT
V gene: TRBV29-1; D gene: NA; clone size: once; J gene: TRBJ2-7; CDR3 length: 12; CDR3 protein: CSVDGRDYEQYF; CDR3 DNA: TGCAGCGTTGACGGCAGGGACTACGAGCAGTACTTC